The next 31 T cell receptor beta chains were all read from a single sample in a study of T-cell memory formation after mild COVID-19. TCRdb reprocessed the 5' RACE reads with MiXCR, giving one entry per CDR3 protein. Counted here are fewer than 150,000 distinct CDR3 sequences, 22% occurring once; the ten biggest clones make up roughly two fifths. The specimen was PBMCs or a T cell subset sorted from them (not recorded which). Every receptor here comes from a man aged 18 to 29 who had mild COVID-19 (a few samples of this study predate the infection). Cell type and time point are not known.

The table lists this clonotype with a few counts. The chain is built from TRBV6-2 or TRBV6-3 and TRBJ2-3, with a possible D match to TRBD2 (5 bases). Trimming took off 7 bases at V and 3 bases at J, with 17 bases between the two ends. Germline V gives CDR1 MNHEY, CDR2 SVGEGT. The CDR3 totals 15 residues. The CDR3 DNA reads TGTGCCAGCACCAAAGGCGAGCCGGGGACAGATACGCAGTATTTT. This gives the protein CASTKGEPGTDTQYF.

This clonotype was counted a few times. The chain is built from TRBV4-1 and TRBJ1-1; D unclear. Trimming stripped 3 bases from V and 0 bases from J, with 5 bases between. Germline-derived CDR1 and CDR2 are MGHRA and YSYEKL. This CDR3 has 13 amino acids. The CDR3 loop is CASSQTVNTEAFF. CDR3 bases: TGCGCCAGCAGCCAGACGGTGAACACTGAAGCTTTCTTT.

This clonotype was seen a handful of times. The chain uses TRBV6-6 and TRBJ1-2, with unresolved D. This CDR3 contains 15 residues. The germline gives CDR1 MNHNY, CDR2 SVGAGI (reference sequence). The ends were cut back, 7 bases at V and 4 bases at J, with 19 bases in the middle. Here the CDR3 DNA reads TGTGCCAGCACTAAACGAAGTGGCAGGTCCTATGGCTACACCTTC. This encodes CASTKRSGRSYGYTF.

This clonotype was picked up a small number of times. The chain employs TRBV20-1 and TRBJ2-7; D gene uncertain. This CDR3 region has 13 residues. The V and J ends lost 3 bases and 0 bases respectively, with 9 bases between them. Looked up from germline, CDR1 is DFQATT and CDR2 is SNEGSKA (reference sequence). In DNA form, the CDR3 reads TGCAGTGCTAGCAGCCTGAGCTCCTACGAGCAGTACTTC. This encodes CSASSLSSYEQYF.

The chain is built from TRBV6-2 or TRBV6-3 and TRBJ2-1; the match to TRBD1 covers 9 bases. The CDR3 spans 15 residues. The germline V gene has CDR1 MNHEY and CDR2 SVGEGT. Trimming cost V 0 bases and J 7 bases; bases outside gene matches: 4. CDR3 sequence (DNA): TGTGCCAGCAGTTACTCGACAGGGGGTCGGAATGAGCAGTTCTTC. Its translation is CASSYSTGGRNEQFF.

V and J are TRBV12-3 or TRBV12-4 and TRBJ1-5; the D is unclear. The germline V and J ends were trimmed by 4 bases and 6 bases, with 13 bases remaining between them. This CDR3 has 14 amino acids. Here the CDR3 DNA reads TGTGCCAGCAGTTCCGGGGATTTGGGTCAGCCCCAGCATTTT. Protein product: CASSSGDLGQPQHF.

This clonotype was seen a handful of times. The chain recombines TRBV7-2 with TRBJ1-5; 8 positions match TRBD1. V shed 2 bases, J shed 4 bases, and the junction held 10 bases outside the gene matches. This CDR3 has 17 residues. Germline CDR1 and CDR2: SGHTA and FQGNSA. The DNA of the CDR3 is TGTGCCAGCAGCTTAAGTTCAGGGGGCGCGCGGAATCAGCCCCAGCATTTT. This encodes CASSLSSGGARNQPQHF.

This clonotype has a handful of counts. The chain has TRBV18 and TRBJ2-3; D is unclear. The CDR3 covers 11 residues. The V and J ends lost 3 bases and 8 bases respectively, with 6 bases between them. In germline, CDR1 is KGHSH, CDR2 LQKENI. CDR3 nucleotide sequence: TGTGCCAGCTCACCTGGGGTTACGCAGTATTTT. This codes for CASSPGVTQYF. Drawing the rest from reference TRBV18 and TRBJ2-3, the complete variable domain is NAGVMQNPRHLVRRRGQEARLRCSPMKGHSHVYWYRQLPEEGLKFMVYLQKENIIDESGMPKERFSAEFPKEGPSILRIQQVVRGDSAAYFCASSPGVTQYFGPGTRLTVL.

Only a few counts were recorded for this clonotype. This chain joins TRBV6-2 or TRBV6-3 and TRBJ2-7; D is perhaps TRBD1 (6 bases). This CDR3 has 14 amino acids. V dropped 5 bases and J dropped 2 bases, with 13 bases sitting between them. Germline V lookup: CDR1 MNHEY, CDR2 SVGEGT. The DNA for the CDR3 is TGTGCCAGCAGTGGAACAGGGTTTACCTACGAGCAGTACTTC. Translated, it gives CASSGTGFTYEQYF.

The rearrangement uses TRBV20-1 and TRBJ2-5; either TRBD1 or TRBD2 may fit D (5 bases each). With 3 bases removed from V and 5 bases from J, the gap between germline ends came to 28 bases. The CDR3 loop spans 18 amino acids. The germline V gene has CDR1 DFQATT and CDR2 SNEGSKA (reference sequence). In DNA, the CDR3 is TGCAGTGCTAGTCTCATTGAAGGGGACGGGGATTGGCAGGAGACCCAGTACTTC. It translates to CSASLIEGDGDWQETQYF.

The V gene is TRBV10-1, the J gene TRBJ2-5, with 8 bases that match TRBD1. The CDR3 spans 15 residues. With 2 bases clipped from V and 5 bases from J, the junction kept 7 bases outside the gene matches. From germline, CDR1 is WNHNN and CDR2 SYGVQD (reference sequence). CDR3 region: CASSEEPGGKETQYF. The CDR3 nucleotides read TGCGCCAGCAGTGAGGAACCAGGGGGCAAGGAGACCCAGTACTTC.

The chain combines TRBV6-1 with TRBJ1-1; 9 positions match TRBD1. CDR1 and CDR2 (germline): MNHNS, SASEGT. This CDR3 contains 16 residues. V trimming: 2 bases; J trimming: 6 bases; junction bases outside the gene matches: 10. CDR3 sequence: CASSERGDRVFAEAFF. Written as DNA, the CDR3 is TGTGCCAGCAGTGAAAGAGGGGACAGGGTATTCGCTGAAGCTTTCTTT.

This clonotype was observed a handful of times. The genes are TRBV7-9 and TRBJ1-4; D is ambiguous. This CDR3 spans 16 amino acids. Germline V CDR1 and CDR2: SEHNR, FQNEAQ (reference sequence). Trimming took off 6 bases at V and 3 bases at J, with 17 bases between the two ends. The CDR3 DNA reads TGTGCCAGCAGTCCCCCTTCGTCCGTGGCTAATGAAAAACTGTTTTTT. Translated: CASSPPSSVANEKLFF.

V usage is TRBV27 and J usage is TRBJ2-7; D may be TRBD2 (6 bases). Germline-derived CDR1 and CDR2 are MNHEY and SMNVEV (reference sequence). Trimming took off 3 bases at V and 5 bases at J, with 14 bases between the two ends. This CDR3 is built from 14 residues. The CDR3 DNA reads as TGTGCCAGCAGTTTCATGGGGACTCGGAACGAGCAGTACTTC. Encoded protein: CASSFMGTRNEQYF.

This clonotype has just a few counts. This chain joins TRBV28 and TRBJ2-3; the D gene could be TRBD1 or TRBD2 (5 bases each). The CDR3 length is 13 residues. Germline loops: CDR1 MDHEN, CDR2 SYDVKM. The ends were cut back, 3 bases at V and 6 bases at J, with 10 bases in the middle. CDR3: CASSLGPPDTQYF. The CDR3 coding sequence is TGTGCCAGCAGTTTGGGACCCCCCGATACGCAGTATTTT.

This clonotype was seen more than once but under ten times. V gene TRBV27 combines with J gene TRBJ2-7, with D hard to call. V gave up 5 bases and J gave up 6 bases, with 14 bases separating them. This CDR3 has 13 amino acids. Germline CDR1 MNHEY, CDR2 SMNVEV (reference sequence). The CDR3 bases are TGTGCCAGCAGTCCAGGTCCCCTCTCCGAGCAGTACTTC. This codes for CASSPGPLSEQYF.

The chain uses TRBV12-3 or TRBV12-4 and TRBJ2-3; 9 nucleotides match TRBD2. This CDR3 is 15 amino acids long. V lost 5 bases to trimming and J lost 6 bases; unmatched junction nucleotides: 9. The CDR3 sequence is CASSQTSGSRDTQYF. The CDR3 region has the DNA TGTGCCAGCAGTCAGACTAGCGGCTCCCGGGATACGCAGTATTTT.

V usage is TRBV29-1 and J usage is TRBJ2-7; 8 nucleotides align to TRBD1. The CDR3 is 12 amino acids. The germline gives CDR1 SQVTM, CDR2 ANQGSEA. V dropped 7 bases and J dropped 4; count of bases not matched to a gene: 6. CDR3 sequence (DNA): TGCAGCGGGAGTCAGGGGGCTTACGAGCAGTACTTC. Amino acid sequence: CSGSQGAYEQYF.

This chain joins TRBV7-9 and TRBJ2-2; 7 positions agree with TRBD2. The CDR3 length is 16 residues. V was clipped by 6 bases and J by 0 bases; unmatched bases: 7. In germline, CDR1 is SEHNR, CDR2 FQNEAQ (reference sequence). CDR3: CASSSPGGSNTGELFF. The CDR3 bases are TGTGCCAGCAGTTCGCCGGGGGGATCGAACACCGGGGAGCTGTTTTTT. The full variable domain, completed using reference TRBV7-9 and TRBJ2-2, is DTGVSQNPRHKITKRGQNVTFRCDPISEHNRLYWYRQTLGQGPEFLTYFQNEAQLEKSRLLSDRFSAERPKGSFSTLEIQRTEQGDSAMYLCASSSPGGSNTGELFFGEGSRLTVL.

The J gene is TRBJ2-2, the V gene TRBV10-3; D unclear. Germline CDR1 ENHRY, CDR2 SYGVKD. Trimming shortened V by 11 bases and J by 4 bases, and 11 bases separated the two germline ends. The CDR3 runs 12 residues. The CDR3 sequence: CALSVTTGELFF. CDR3 nucleotides: TGTGCCCTTTCGGTCACCACCGGGGAGCTGTTTTTT.

The chain links TRBV4-3 to TRBJ1-3; D unresolved. CDR1 LGHNA and CDR2 YSLEER come from the germline V gene. V was clipped by 0 bases and J by 2 bases, with 8 bases between them. CDR3 size: 15 residues. CDR3: CASSQESAAGNTIYF. The CDR3 bases are TGCGCCAGCAGCCAAGAGTCGGCCGCTGGAAACACCATATATTTT.

The chain is built from TRBV7-8 and TRBJ2-1; possible D gene TRBD2, 5 bases. This CDR3 region has 12 residues. Germline CDR1 is SGHVS and CDR2 is FQNEAQ. V lost 5 bases and J lost 10, with 12 bases in between. The CDR3: CASSASRGEQFF. In DNA form, the CDR3 reads TGTGCCAGCAGCGCCAGTAGAGGGGAGCAGTTCTTC.

In DNA form, the CDR3 reads TGTGCCAGCAGTTATGATCCAGCGGGGGGCTCAGATGAGCAGTTCTTC. Its translation is CASSYDPAGGSDEQFF. The V and J genes are TRBV6-2 or TRBV6-3 and TRBJ2-1; TRBD2 aligns across 9 bases. Germline V gene data show CDR1 as MNHEY and CDR2 as SVGEGT. The CDR3 has 16 amino acids. V was pared by 3 bases and J by 8 bases, with 11 bases of the junction left unmatched.

This clonotype turned up a few times. J is TRBJ2-5 and V is TRBV12-3 or TRBV12-4, with no clear D. Trimming removed 6 bases from V and 2 bases from J, with 13 bases in between. The CDR3 has 14 residues. CDR3 in amino acids: CASSRAGEQETQYF. In DNA form, the CDR3 reads TGTGCCAGCAGCCGGGCTGGGGAACAAGAGACCCAGTACTTC.

This chain uses TRBV5-1 with TRBJ1-1, with a possible D match to TRBD1 (5 bases). Germline V lookup: CDR1 SGHRS, CDR2 YFSETQ. V was pared by 4 bases and J by 0 bases, with 25 bases between. The CDR3 consists of 19 residues. Here the CDR3 DNA reads TGCGCCAGCAGCCCACACGGGATCGGGGCATGGGGCATGAACACTGAAGCTTTCTTT. It yields the protein CASSPHGIGAWGMNTEAFF.

This clonotype was counted only a few times. This chain joins TRBV6-2 or TRBV6-3 and TRBJ1-5, with no clear D. V lost 4 bases, J lost 7 bases, and 8 bases lay in between. CDR1 is MNHEY, CDR2 SVGEGT, per germline. The CDR3 runs to 12 residues. CDR3 in amino acids: CASSSLGQPQHF. The DNA of the CDR3 is TGTGCCAGCAGTTCCCTGGGCCAGCCCCAGCATTTT.

The V call is TRBV7-8, the J call TRBJ2-5, with D possibly being TRBD1 (6 bases). The CDR3 is 12 residues long. Germline lookup yields CDR1 SGHVS and CDR2 FQNEAQ. The V gene lost 3 bases and the J gene lost 7 bases, with 9 bases spanning the gap. Here the CDR3 DNA reads TGTGCCAGCAGCTTGGGGGCAGGGACCCAGTACTTC. Its translation: CASSLGAGTQYF.

This clonotype was seen once. The chain is built from TRBV3-1 and TRBJ1-2, with D possibly matching TRBD1 (6 bases). The V and J ends lost 1 base and 2 bases respectively, with 14 bases between them. Germline V gene sequence: CDR1 LGHDT, CDR2 YNNKEL (reference sequence). The length of the CDR3 is 16 residues. Here the CDR3 reads CASSQAHRAVNYGYTF. Here the CDR3 DNA reads TGTGCCAGCAGCCAAGCCCACAGGGCCGTCAACTATGGCTACACCTTC.

This clonotype was observed at least ten times. V and J are TRBV5-1 and TRBJ2-5, with no clear D. The CDR3 contains 15 residues. V was pared by 2 bases and J by 2 bases, with 13 bases between. The V gene's germline CDR1 is SGHRS and CDR2 YFSETQ. CDR3 nucleotides: TGCGCCAGCAGCTTATTGGCGGCGACGCAAGAGACCCAGTACTTC. It specifies CASSLLAATQETQYF.

This clonotype has only a few counts. The V call is TRBV27, the J call TRBJ2-1, with D possibly TRBD1 on 5 matching bases. The CDR3 is made up of 14 amino acids. Germline V gives CDR1 MNHEY, CDR2 SMNVEV (reference sequence). V lost 2 bases to trimming and J lost 4 bases, with 9 bases between them. The CDR3 DNA sequence: TGTGCCAGCAGTTTACTGGGGCTATACAATGAGCAGTTCTTC. Amino acids: CASSLLGLYNEQFF.

This clonotype was observed a handful of times. J is TRBJ1-2 and V is TRBV12-3 or TRBV12-4; D ambiguous. Deletions cut 3 bases from V and 1 base from J, with 0 bases between. The CDR3 is 11 residues long. The CDR3 protein is CASSFNYGYTF. CDR3 DNA sequence: TGTGCCAGCAGTTTTAACTATGGCTACACCTTC.